This T cell receptor (beta chain) was sequenced during a study of blood T cell repertoires in COVID-19. Per the original methods: Amplifying reference gene primers gave estimates of nucleated cell counts. Clones were sequenced by immunoSEQ multiplex PCR, and TCRdb holds only the in-frame ones, with some missing. V, J and clone size derive from that table, while D and trimming were established from the DNA sequence. Of some 30,000 clones in the sample, around 90% were seen once. J was trimmed by 2 bases and V by 0 bases; bases with no gene match: 7. Per germline, CDR1 SGHRS and CDR2 YFSETQ. The CDR3 has 18 residues.

The sequencing sample was made of peripheral blood. This TCR derives from a man aged 55 to 70 with active COVID-19. The chain joins TRBV5-1 to TRBJ2-3; 12 bases map to TRBD2. The CDR3 region is CASSLEASGGVYTDTQYF. CDR3 coding DNA: TGCGCCAGCAGCTTGGAAGCTAGCGGGGGGGTTTACACAGATACGCAGTATTTT.